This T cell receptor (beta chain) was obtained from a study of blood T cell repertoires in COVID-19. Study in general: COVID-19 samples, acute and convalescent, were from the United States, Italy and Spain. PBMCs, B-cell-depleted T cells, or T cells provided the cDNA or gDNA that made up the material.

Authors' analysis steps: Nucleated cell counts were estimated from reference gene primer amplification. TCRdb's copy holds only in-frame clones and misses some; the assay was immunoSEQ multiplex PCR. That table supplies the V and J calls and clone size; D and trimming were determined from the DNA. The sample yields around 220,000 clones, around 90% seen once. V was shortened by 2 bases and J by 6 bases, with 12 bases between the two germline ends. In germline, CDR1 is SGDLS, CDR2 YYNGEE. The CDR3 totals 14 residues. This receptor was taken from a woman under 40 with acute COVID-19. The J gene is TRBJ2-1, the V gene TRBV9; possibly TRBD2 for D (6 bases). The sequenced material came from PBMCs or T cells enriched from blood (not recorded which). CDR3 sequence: CASSVTSLGNEQFF. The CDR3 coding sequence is TGTGCCAGCAGCGTTACTAGCCTTGGCAATGAGCAGTTCTTC.